These T cell receptor beta chains were read from a single sample in a study of Graves' ophthalmopathy and Graves' hyperthyroidism. TCRdb recomputed calls from the multiplex PCR reads with MiXCR, one row per CDR3 protein. Of around 1.1 million distinct CDR3 sequences listed, 35% to 40% are singletons. The specimen was peripheral blood or thyroid tissue (not recorded which). The receptors were gathered from an adult man with Graves' hyperthyroidism. The CDR3 runs from the conserved cysteine through the conserved F or W. The order of the fields is CDR3 protein, CDR3 DNA, clone size, D gene, J gene, V gene. A D gene is named only where the DNA matches it firmly. Clone size, where shown, is once, few, many, or a class for clones that have expanded.

cdr3_aa: CATSRDVVTSGAGGELFF
cdr3_nt: TGTGCCACCAGCAGAGATGTGGTGACTAGCGGCGCAGGGGGGGAGCTGTTTTTT
clone_size: .
d_call: TRBD2
j_call: TRBJ2-2
v_call: TRBV15

cdr3_aa: CSARGVNNQPQHF
cdr3_nt: TGCAGTGCTAGAGGTGTGAATAATCAGCCCCAGCATTTT
clone_size: many
d_call: .
j_call: TRBJ1-5
v_call: TRBV20-1

cdr3_aa: CASSVVQEETQYF
cdr3_nt: TGTGCCAGCAGCGTTGTCCAGGAAGAGACCCAGTACTTC
clone_size: .
d_call: .
j_call: TRBJ2-5
v_call: TRBV5-8

cdr3_aa: CASSRATGTGGAEYF
cdr3_nt: TGTGCCAGCAGTCGCGCCACCGGGACAGGGGGCGCGGAGTACTTC
clone_size: once
d_call: TRBD1
j_call: TRBJ2-7
v_call: TRBV12-3/TRBV12-4

cdr3_aa: CSVVVTGREGLYGQYF
cdr3_nt: TGCAGCGTTGTGGTTACCGGGCGGGAGGGCCTCTACGGGCAGTACTTC
clone_size: .
d_call: TRBD2
j_call: TRBJ2-7
v_call: TRBV29-1

cdr3_aa: CASRAGPTTGELFF
cdr3_nt: TGCGCTTCACGAGCGGGACCTACCACCGGGGAGCTGTTTTTT
clone_size: .
d_call: TRBD2
j_call: TRBJ2-2
v_call: TRBV4-3

cdr3_aa: CASSPGGPEFGNEQYF
cdr3_nt: TGTGCCAGCAGCCCCGGGGGCCCGGAGTTCGGGAACGAGCAGTACTTC
clone_size: few
d_call: .
j_call: TRBJ2-7
v_call: TRBV7-9

cdr3_aa: CSASFGEQYF
cdr3_nt: TGCAGTGCTAGTTTCGGGGAGCAGTACTTC
clone_size: many
d_call: .
j_call: TRBJ2-7
v_call: TRBV20-1

cdr3_aa: CASSPLGGPGNTGELFF
cdr3_nt: TGTGCCAGTAGCCCCCTCGGGGGGCCGGGAAACACCGGGGAGCTGTTTTTT
clone_size: few
d_call: .
j_call: TRBJ2-2
v_call: TRBV19

cdr3_aa: CSALGRVRTEAFF
cdr3_nt: TGCAGTGCCCTAGGCCGTGTTCGCACTGAAGCTTTCTTT
clone_size: many
d_call: .
j_call: TRBJ1-1
v_call: TRBV20-1

cdr3_aa: CASSYRTGLWTF
cdr3_nt: TGTGCCAGCAGCTATAGGACAGGGTTGTGGACCTTC
clone_size: once
d_call: TRBD1
j_call: TRBJ1-2
v_call: TRBV7-9

cdr3_aa: CASSKDRGHGGYTF
cdr3_nt: TGTGCCAGTAGTAAGGACAGGGGGCACGGTGGCTACACCTTC
clone_size: many
d_call: TRBD1
j_call: TRBJ1-2
v_call: TRBV12-3/TRBV12-4

cdr3_aa: CASRLGESEAFF
cdr3_nt: TGCGCCAGCAGGTTAGGGGAGTCTGAAGCTTTCTTT
clone_size: few
d_call: .
j_call: TRBJ1-1
v_call: TRBV5-1

cdr3_aa: CAWRLPVLTEAFF
cdr3_nt: TGTGCCTGGAGGCTCCCGGTTCTCACTGAAGCTTTCTTT
clone_size: .
d_call: .
j_call: TRBJ1-1
v_call: TRBV30

cdr3_aa: CASSRMALRPEAFF
cdr3_nt: TGCGCCAGCAGTCGAATGGCCCTGAGGCCTGAAGCTTTCTTT
clone_size: .
d_call: .
j_call: TRBJ1-1
v_call: TRBV10-1

cdr3_aa: CASSNPDRGASGNTIYF
cdr3_nt: TGTGCCAGCAGCAACCCAGACAGAGGAGCTTCTGGAAACACCATATATTTT
clone_size: .
d_call: .
j_call: TRBJ1-3
v_call: TRBV5-6

cdr3_aa: CASSQAGGGGELFF
cdr3_nt: TGCGCCAGCAGCCAAGCAGGGGGCGGAGGGGAGCTGTTTTTT
clone_size: .
d_call: TRBD1
j_call: TRBJ2-2
v_call: TRBV4-1

cdr3_aa: CASSPRGDPSSNQPQHF
cdr3_nt: TGTGCCAGCTCACCACGAGGGGACCCGTCCAGCAATCAGCCCCAGCATTTT
clone_size: once
d_call: .
j_call: TRBJ1-5
v_call: TRBV9

cdr3_aa: CAITGAETNYGYTF
cdr3_nt: TGTGCCATCACCGGGGCAGAAACTAACTATGGCTACACCTTC
clone_size: many
d_call: .
j_call: TRBJ1-2
v_call: TRBV10-3

cdr3_aa: CASSPWGANQPQHF
cdr3_nt: TGTGCCAGCAGCCCCTGGGGGGCTAATCAGCCCCAGCATTTT
clone_size: many
d_call: .
j_call: TRBJ1-5
v_call: TRBV7-9

cdr3_aa: CASSVDRVTYEQYF
cdr3_nt: TGTGCCAGTAGTGTCGACAGGGTAACCTACGAGCAGTACTTC
clone_size: many
d_call: TRBD1
j_call: TRBJ2-7
v_call: TRBV19

cdr3_aa: CAWSEAAGQPQHF
cdr3_nt: TGTGCCTGGAGTGAGGCTGCAGGTCAGCCCCAGCATTTT
clone_size: few
d_call: .
j_call: TRBJ1-5
v_call: TRBV30

cdr3_aa: CATSKRIRWTKETQYF
cdr3_nt: TGTGCCACCAGCAAGCGAATACGGTGGACTAAAGAGACCCAGTACTTC
clone_size: .
d_call: .
j_call: TRBJ2-5
v_call: TRBV15

cdr3_aa: CAIRENTGRLFF
cdr3_nt: TGTGCCATCCGGGAGAACACCGGCCGGCTGTTTTTT
clone_size: .
d_call: .
j_call: TRBJ2-2
v_call: TRBV10-3

cdr3_aa: CSVTGMRGGEQYF
cdr3_nt: TGCAGCGTGACAGGGATGAGGGGTGGAGAGCAGTACTTC
clone_size: many
d_call: TRBD1
j_call: TRBJ2-7
v_call: TRBV29-1

cdr3_aa: CASSSGVGVSGNTIYF
cdr3_nt: TGTGCCAGCAGCTCGGGAGTGGGAGTCTCTGGAAACACCATATATTTT
clone_size: .
d_call: .
j_call: TRBJ1-3
v_call: TRBV7-2

cdr3_aa: CATSRESAGLAYNEQFF
cdr3_nt: TGTGCCACCAGCAGAGAGTCGGCGGGACTAGCTTACAATGAGCAGTTCTTC
clone_size: .
d_call: TRBD2
j_call: TRBJ2-1
v_call: TRBV15

cdr3_aa: CASSSTGLAYGYTF
cdr3_nt: TGTGCCAGCAGCAGTACGGGACTCGCGTATGGCTACACCTTC
clone_size: few
d_call: .
j_call: TRBJ1-2
v_call: TRBV11-2

cdr3_aa: CAAANTRTGNEQYF
cdr3_nt: TGTGCCGCGGCGAACACTAGGACGGGGAATGAGCAGTACTTC
clone_size: .
d_call: .
j_call: TRBJ2-7
v_call: TRBV10-3

cdr3_aa: CASSQDRDFNYGYTF
cdr3_nt: TGTGCCAGCAGCCAAGATCGGGATTTTAACTATGGCTACACCTTC
clone_size: .
d_call: .
j_call: TRBJ1-2
v_call: TRBV9

cdr3_aa: CATSDSRHGYEQYF
cdr3_nt: TGTGCCACCAGTGATTCTCGACATGGCTACGAGCAGTACTTC
clone_size: .
d_call: .
j_call: TRBJ2-7
v_call: TRBV24-1

cdr3_aa: CASSAGTYEQYF
cdr3_nt: TGTGCCAGCAGCGCCGGGACCTACGAGCAGTACTTC
clone_size: many
d_call: .
j_call: TRBJ2-7
v_call: TRBV7-2

cdr3_aa: CASIDQRGGETQYF
cdr3_nt: TGTGCCAGCATTGACCAGAGGGGGGGCGAGACCCAGTACTTC
clone_size: few
d_call: .
j_call: TRBJ2-5
v_call: TRBV5-5

cdr3_aa: CATSEGQYLQETQYF
cdr3_nt: TGTGCCACCAGTGAGGGACAGTATCTCCAAGAGACCCAGTACTTC
clone_size: many
d_call: TRBD1
j_call: TRBJ2-5
v_call: TRBV24-1

cdr3_aa: CASSISGGRQPQHF
cdr3_nt: TGTGCCAGTAGTATCTCCGGGGGCCGGCAGCCCCAGCATTTT
clone_size: many
d_call: .
j_call: TRBJ1-5
v_call: TRBV19

cdr3_aa: CASSLGQGGSGELFF
cdr3_nt: TGTGCCAGCAGCTTGGGACAGGGAGGGTCCGGGGAGCTGTTTTTT
clone_size: few
d_call: TRBD1
j_call: TRBJ2-2
v_call: TRBV7-6

cdr3_aa: CASSHDGGSGNTIYF
cdr3_nt: TGTGCCAGCAGTCACGACGGAGGTTCTGGAAACACCATATATTTT
clone_size: .
d_call: .
j_call: TRBJ1-3
v_call: TRBV6-5

cdr3_aa: CASSYTSSDEQYF
cdr3_nt: TGTGCCAGCAGCTATACTAGTTCCGACGAGCAGTACTTC
clone_size: .
d_call: .
j_call: TRBJ2-7
v_call: TRBV7-2

cdr3_aa: CASSYSIGDTNTGELSW
cdr3_nt: TGTGCCAGCAGTTACTCGATTGGGGACACGAACACCGGGGAGCTGTCTTGG
clone_size: .
d_call: .
j_call: TRBJ2-2
v_call: TRBV6-6

cdr3_aa: CSVVRVGVNTEAFF
cdr3_nt: TGCAGCGTGGTCCGGGTAGGGGTGAACACTGAAGCTTTCTTT
clone_size: .
d_call: .
j_call: TRBJ1-1
v_call: TRBV29-1

cdr3_aa: CASSDGQINQPQHF
cdr3_nt: TGTGCCAGCAGTGATGGACAGATCAATCAGCCCCAGCATTTT
clone_size: many
d_call: .
j_call: TRBJ1-5
v_call: TRBV6-5

cdr3_aa: CASSDIRGLWLFF
cdr3_nt: TGTGCCAGCAGTGACATTAGGGGACTATGGCTGTTTTTT
clone_size: few
d_call: TRBD2
j_call: TRBJ2-2
v_call: TRBV6-1

cdr3_aa: CASSLNGGGAHGETQYF
cdr3_nt: TGTGCCAGCAGCTTAAATGGGGGAGGGGCCCACGGGGAGACCCAGTACTTC
clone_size: .
d_call: TRBD2
j_call: TRBJ2-5
v_call: TRBV7-3

cdr3_aa: CASSLATLEETQYF
cdr3_nt: TGTGCCAGCAGCTTAGCAACCCTGGAGGAGACCCAGTACTTC
clone_size: many
d_call: .
j_call: TRBJ2-5
v_call: TRBV7-7

cdr3_aa: CSVRDSNYGYTF
cdr3_nt: TGCAGCGTTCGTGACAGTAACTATGGCTACACCTTC
clone_size: many
d_call: .
j_call: TRBJ1-2
v_call: TRBV29-1

cdr3_aa: CASRNTGEGGETQYF
cdr3_nt: TGTGCCAGCAGAAATACAGGGGAAGGGGGAGAGACCCAGTACTTC
clone_size: few
d_call: TRBD1
j_call: TRBJ2-5
v_call: TRBV12-3/TRBV12-4

cdr3_aa: CSVALQSNTEAFF
cdr3_nt: TGCAGCGTGGCCCTGCAGTCGAACACTGAAGCTTTCTTT
clone_size: many
d_call: .
j_call: TRBJ1-1
v_call: TRBV29-1

cdr3_aa: CASSEVPGAQNQPQHF
cdr3_nt: TGTGCCAGCAGTGAAGTCCCCGGGGCCCAAAATCAGCCCCAGCATTTT
clone_size: .
d_call: .
j_call: TRBJ1-5
v_call: TRBV10-3

cdr3_aa: CASSQGQGGNQPQHF
cdr3_nt: TGCGCCAGCAGCCAGGGACAGGGGGGAAATCAGCCCCAGCATTTT
clone_size: few
d_call: TRBD1
j_call: TRBJ1-5
v_call: TRBV4-3

cdr3_aa: CASSPRDSFSYNSPLHF
cdr3_nt: TGTGCCAGCAGCCCGCGGGACAGTTTCTCCTATAATTCACCCCTCCACTTT
clone_size: many
d_call: TRBD1
j_call: TRBJ1-6
v_call: TRBV7-8

cdr3_aa: CAISGDRSGGYEQYF
cdr3_nt: TGTGCCATCAGCGGGGACAGGTCGGGGGGCTACGAGCAGTACTTC
clone_size: few
d_call: .
j_call: TRBJ2-7
v_call: TRBV10-3

cdr3_aa: CASSRTGGEDQPQHF
cdr3_nt: TGTGCCAGCAGCCGGACAGGGGGCGAGGATCAGCCCCAGCATTTT
clone_size: many
d_call: TRBD1
j_call: TRBJ1-5
v_call: TRBV5-5